Detailed here is one T cell receptor beta chain. Its antigen remains unidentified. The sample originates from a study of shared clonotypes between healthy human individuals. General study results and limits: Sharing across several donors was seen in around 5.1% of naive CD4 clonotypes.

Only in-frame clones appear in the TCRdb table, and some are missing; sequencing was by immunoSEQ multiplex PCR. The table has 550,000 to 850,000 clones, around 70% seen once. Germline V CDR1 and CDR2: GTSNPN, SVGIG (reference sequence). This CDR3 has 14 residues. V lost 1 base and J 5 bases, leaving 14 bases between the germline ends. The sample taken for sequencing was memory CD4+ T cells sorted from blood. Subset here: CD45RA-negative fraction. The chain is built from TRBV30 and TRBJ1-1; D ambiguous. The receptor was derived from a woman in her 30s in good health. The DNA of the CDR3 is TGTGCCTGGAGTGCCCCGACGGCGGAGACTGAAGCTTTCTTT. It codes for CAWSAPTAETEAFF.